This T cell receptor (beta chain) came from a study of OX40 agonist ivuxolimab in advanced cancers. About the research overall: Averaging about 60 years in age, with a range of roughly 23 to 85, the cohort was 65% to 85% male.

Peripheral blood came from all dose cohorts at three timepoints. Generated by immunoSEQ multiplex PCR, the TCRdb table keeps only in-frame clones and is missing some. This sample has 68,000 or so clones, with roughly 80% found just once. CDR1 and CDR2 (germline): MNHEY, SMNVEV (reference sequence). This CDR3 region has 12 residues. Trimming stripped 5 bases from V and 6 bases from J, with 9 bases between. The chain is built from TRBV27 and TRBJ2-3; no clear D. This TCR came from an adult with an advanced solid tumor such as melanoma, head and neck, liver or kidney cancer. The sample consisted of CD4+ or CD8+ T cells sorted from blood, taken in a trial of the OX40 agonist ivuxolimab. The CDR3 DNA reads TGTGCCAGCAGTCGCCACCGTGATACGCAGTATTTT. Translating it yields CASSRHRDTQYF.